This T cell receptor beta chain stems from a study of T-cell memory formation after mild COVID-19. At the level of the study: The study found TCR clusters largely donor specific. General observations from the study: Clones contracting day 15 to 85 were balanced CD4/CD8; later expanders leaned CD4+. The study detected some responding clones in pre-infection memory, suggesting cross-reactive memory joined.

A remark on this clonotype: Its target is not known.

UMIs and sample barcodes were carried by the TCR alpha and TCR beta cDNA libraries that 5'RACE produced using constant-segment primers. In TCRdb, the 5' RACE reads were re-called with MiXCR into one record per CDR3 protein. Among over 300,000 distinct CDR3 sequences, 20% were seen once, and the ten largest hold roughly a fifth. Sequenced material: PBMCs or a T cell subset sorted from them (not recorded which). The receptor comes from a man aged 18 to 29 who had mild COVID-19 (a few samples of this study predate the infection). Cell type and time point are not known.

DNA for the CDR3: TGTGCCAGCAAGCGAAGCCGGGAGGATGAGCAGTTCTTC. This gives the protein CASKRSREDEQFF. The chain links TRBV28 to TRBJ2-1, with TRBD2 identical over 7 bases. Germline values: CDR1 MDHEN, CDR2 SYDVKM. This CDR3 comprises 13 residues. V trimming: 7 bases; J trimming: 8 bases; junction bases outside the gene matches: 8.